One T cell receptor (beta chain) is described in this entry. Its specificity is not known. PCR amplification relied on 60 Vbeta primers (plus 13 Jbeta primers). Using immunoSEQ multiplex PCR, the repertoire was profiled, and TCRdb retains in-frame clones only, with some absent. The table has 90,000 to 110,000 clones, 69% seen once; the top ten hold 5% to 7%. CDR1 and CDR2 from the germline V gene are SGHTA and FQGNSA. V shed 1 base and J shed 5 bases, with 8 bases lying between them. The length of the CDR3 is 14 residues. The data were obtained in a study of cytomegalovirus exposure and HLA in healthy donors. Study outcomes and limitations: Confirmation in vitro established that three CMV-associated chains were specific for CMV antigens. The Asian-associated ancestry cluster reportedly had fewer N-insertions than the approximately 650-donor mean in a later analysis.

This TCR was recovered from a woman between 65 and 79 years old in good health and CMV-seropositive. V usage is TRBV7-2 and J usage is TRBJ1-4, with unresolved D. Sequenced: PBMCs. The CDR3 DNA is TGTGCCAGCAGCTTAGGGACTGCAAATGAAAAACTGTTTTTT. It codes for CASSLGTANEKLFF.